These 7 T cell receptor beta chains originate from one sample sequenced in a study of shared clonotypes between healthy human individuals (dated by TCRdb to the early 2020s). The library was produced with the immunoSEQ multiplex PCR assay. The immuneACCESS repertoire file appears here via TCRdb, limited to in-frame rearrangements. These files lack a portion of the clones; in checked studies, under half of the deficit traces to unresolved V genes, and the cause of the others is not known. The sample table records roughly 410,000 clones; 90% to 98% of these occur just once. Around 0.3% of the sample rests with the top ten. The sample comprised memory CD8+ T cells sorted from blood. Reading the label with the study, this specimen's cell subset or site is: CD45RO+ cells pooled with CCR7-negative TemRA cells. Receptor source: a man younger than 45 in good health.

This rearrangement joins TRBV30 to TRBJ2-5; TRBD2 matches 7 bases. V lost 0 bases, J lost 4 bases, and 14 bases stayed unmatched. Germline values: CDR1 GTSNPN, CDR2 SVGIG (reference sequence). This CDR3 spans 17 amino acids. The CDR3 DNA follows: TGTGCCTGGAGTGTAAAGAACTTGCGGGAGTTTGTAGAGACCCAGTACTTC. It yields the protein CAWSVKNLREFVETQYF.

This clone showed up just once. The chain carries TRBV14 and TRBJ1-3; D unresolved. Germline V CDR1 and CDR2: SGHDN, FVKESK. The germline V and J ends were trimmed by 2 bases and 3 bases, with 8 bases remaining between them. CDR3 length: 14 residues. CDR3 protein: CASSQWQNGNTIYF. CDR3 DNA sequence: TGTGCCAGCAGCCAATGGCAGAATGGAAACACCATATATTTT.

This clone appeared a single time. CDR3 DNA: TGTGCCAGCAGCTTAACGGGTAATGAGCAGTTCTTC. It specifies CASSLTGNEQFF. The J gene is TRBJ2-1, the V gene TRBV7-9; no definite D call. V gave up 2 bases and J gave up 7 bases, with 6 bases separating them. The CDR3 has 12 residues. Germline V gene data show CDR1 as SEHNR and CDR2 as FQNEAQ (reference sequence).

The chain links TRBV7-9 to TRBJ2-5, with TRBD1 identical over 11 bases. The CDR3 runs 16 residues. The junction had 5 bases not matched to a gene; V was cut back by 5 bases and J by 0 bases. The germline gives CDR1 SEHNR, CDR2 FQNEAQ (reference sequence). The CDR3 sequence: CASSPWDRGYQETQYF. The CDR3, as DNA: TGTGCCAGCAGCCCCTGGGACAGGGGGTACCAAGAGACCCAGTACTTC. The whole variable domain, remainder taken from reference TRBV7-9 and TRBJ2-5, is DTGVSQNPRHKITKRGQNVTFRCDPISEHNRLYWYRQTLGQGPEFLTYFQNEAQLEKSRLLSDRFSAERPKGSFSTLEIQRTEQGDSAMYLCASSPWDRGYQETQYFGPGTRLLVL.

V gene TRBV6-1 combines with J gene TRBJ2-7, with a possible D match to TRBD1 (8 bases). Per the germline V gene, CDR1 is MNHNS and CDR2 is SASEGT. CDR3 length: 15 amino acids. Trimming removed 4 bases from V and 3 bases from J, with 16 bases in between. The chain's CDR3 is CASSGRTGRVYEQYF. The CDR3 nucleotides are TGTGCCAGCAGTGGCCGGACAGGGAGGGTCTACGAGCAGTACTTC.

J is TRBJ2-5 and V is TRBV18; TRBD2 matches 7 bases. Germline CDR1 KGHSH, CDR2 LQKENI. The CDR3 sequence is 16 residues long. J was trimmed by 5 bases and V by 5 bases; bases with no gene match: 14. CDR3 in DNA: TGTGCCAGCTCAGTTTTTATGGCGGGAGCCGGCGAGACCCAGTACTTC. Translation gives CASSVFMAGAGETQYF.

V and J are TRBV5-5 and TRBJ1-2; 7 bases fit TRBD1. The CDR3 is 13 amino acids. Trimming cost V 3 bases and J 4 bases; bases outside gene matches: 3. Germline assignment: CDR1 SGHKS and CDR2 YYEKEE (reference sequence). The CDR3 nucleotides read TGTGCCAGCAGCTCGGGACAGCTCTATGGCTACACCTTC. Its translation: CASSSGQLYGYTF.